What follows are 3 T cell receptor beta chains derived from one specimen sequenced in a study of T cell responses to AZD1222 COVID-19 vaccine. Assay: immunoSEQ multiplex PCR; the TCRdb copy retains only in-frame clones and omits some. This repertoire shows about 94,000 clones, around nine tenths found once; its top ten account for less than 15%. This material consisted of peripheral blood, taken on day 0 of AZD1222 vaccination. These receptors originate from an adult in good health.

This CDR3 is CASSSVGGQSYEQYF. CDR3 in DNA: TGTGCCAGCAGCTCCGTAGGGGGGCAATCTTACGAGCAGTACTTC. This chain uses TRBV7-2 with TRBJ2-7, with D possibly called TRBD1 or TRBD2 (6 bases each). CDR1 is SGHTA and CDR2 is FQGNSA in the germline V gene. V was cut by 4 bases and J by 4 bases, with 17 bases left in between. The CDR3 runs to 15 residues.

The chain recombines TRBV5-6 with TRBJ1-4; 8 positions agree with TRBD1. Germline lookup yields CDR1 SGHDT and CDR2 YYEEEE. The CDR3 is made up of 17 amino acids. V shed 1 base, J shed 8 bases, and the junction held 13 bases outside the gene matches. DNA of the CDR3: TGTGCCAGCAGCTTGATCGGAAGGACAGGGTTCGGGGAAAAACTGTTTTTT. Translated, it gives CASSLIGRTGFGEKLFF.

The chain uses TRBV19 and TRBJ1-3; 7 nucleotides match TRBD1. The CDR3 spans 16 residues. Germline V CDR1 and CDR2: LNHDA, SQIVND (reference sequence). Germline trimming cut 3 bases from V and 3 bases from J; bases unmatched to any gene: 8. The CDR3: CASSIPGGVDGNTIYF. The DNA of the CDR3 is TGTGCCAGTAGTATCCCAGGGGGAGTTGATGGAAACACCATATATTTT.